Listed below are T cell receptor beta chains from one sample, sequenced in a study of Ad26.COV2.S vaccination and SARS-CoV-2 variants. The method was immunoSEQ multiplex PCR; TCRdb's version includes in-frame clones alone and lacks a portion of them. The sample consists of approximately 240,000 clones, roughly 90% of them appearing once. Sample: peripheral blood, taken in a trial of Ad26.COV2.S vaccine versus placebo. The receptors come from a person between 18 and 59 years old who received the Ad26.COV2.S COVID-19 vaccine or a placebo. Both conserved end residues are part of each CDR3. D genes are given only for firm matches. Not all rows give a size; the values are once, few, many and, for expanded clones, a class.

TRBJ1-5 16 NA NA TRBV30 CAWSVGAGLGNQPQHF TGTGCCTGGAGTGTAGGGGCTGGTTTAGGGAATCAGCCCCAGCATTTT
TRBJ1-6 15 NA NA TRBV18 CASSLGPQINSPLHF TGTGCCAGCTCACTAGGCCCACAGATCAATTCACCCCTCCACTTT
TRBJ2-1 16 NA NA TRBV10-3 CAISEHSLSSYNEQFF TGTGCCATCAGTGAGCACAGTCTAAGCTCCTACAATGAGCAGTTCTTC
TRBJ1-1 15 once NA TRBV5-6 CASSGVEVRNTEAFF TGTGCCAGCAGCGGGGTTGAGGTAAGGAACACTGAAGCTTTCTTT
TRBJ1-2 16 NA TRBD1 TRBV6-5 CASSSKGGQGTYGYTF TGTGCCAGCAGTTCAAAAGGGGGACAGGGGACCTATGGCTACACCTTC
TRBJ1-6 13 NA TRBD1 TRBV30 CAWRNGQASPLHF TGTGCCTGGAGGAACGGACAGGCCTCACCCCTCCACTTT
TRBJ1-3 15 NA NA TRBV14 CASSQVLGAGNTIYF TGTGCCAGCAGCCAAGTGCTCGGTGCCGGAAACACCATATATTTT
TRBJ2-1 15 NA TRBD1 TRBV7-2 CASSPGQGIYNEQFF TGTGCCAGCAGCCCCGGACAGGGGATCTACAATGAGCAGTTCTTC
TRBJ1-1 18 NA NA TRBV15 CATSRDQWRAREISEAFF TGTGCCACCAGCAGAGATCAATGGAGGGCGCGGGAGATCTCTGAAGCTTTCTTT
TRBJ2-2 13 NA TRBD1 TRBV2 CASKGGRTGELFF TGTGCCAGCAAAGGGGGCCGGACCGGGGAGCTGTTTTTT
TRBJ1-1 13 NA NA TRBV28 CASSEQGKTEAFF TGTGCCAGCTCGGAACAGGGAAAAACTGAAGCTTTCTTT
TRBJ1-6 17 few TRBD1 TRBV6-6 CASSPETGGSYNSPLHF TGTGCCAGCAGTCCGGAGACAGGGGGATCCTATAATTCACCCCTCCACTTT
TRBJ1-5 16 few TRBD1 TRBV28 CASRRYRGPRNQPQHF TGTGCCAGCAGGCGATACAGGGGGCCCCGAAATCAGCCCCAGCATTTT
TRBJ2-7 14 NA NA TRBV27 CASSLFNQGYEQYF TGTGCCAGCAGTTTATTCAATCAGGGGTACGAGCAGTACTTC
TRBJ2-5 14 NA TRBD1 TRBV11-3 CASSSQGAGETQYF TGTGCCAGCAGCTCCCAGGGGGCAGGGGAGACCCAGTACTTC
TRBJ2-1 12 NA NA TRBV7-9 CASSPPSLQGIF TGTGCCAGCAGCCCTCCGTCCCTCCAGGGGATCTTC
TRBJ2-1 13 NA TRBD2 TRBV10-3 CATRGTSGNEQFF TGTGCCACCCGAGGGACTAGCGGGAATGAGCAGTTCTTC
TRBJ2-1 13 NA NA TRBV28 CASSLLINNEQFF TGTGCCAGCAGTTTACTCATTAACAATGAGCAGTTCTTC
TRBJ1-3 17 NA TRBD1 TRBV9 CASSPTWDRVSGNTIYF TGTGCCAGCAGCCCTACCTGGGACAGGGTTTCTGGAAACACCATATATTTT
TRBJ1-6 14 once NA TRBV28 CASSVGSWGPPLHF TGTGCCAGCAGTGTTGGCTCTTGGGGGCCACCCCTCCACTTT
TRBJ2-7 12 once NA TRBV29-1 CSGGSNSYEQYF TGCAGCGGAGGTTCTAATTCCTACGAGCAGTACTTC
TRBJ2-3 14 NA NA TRBV27 CASSLGQPTDTQYF TGTGCCAGCAGTTTAGGGCAGCCGACAGATACGCAGTATTTT